The clone carrying this TCR beta chain has a single count. The entry originates in a study of blood T cell repertoires in COVID-19. Data came from immunoSEQ multiplex PCR; TCRdb stores just in-frame clones and leaves some out. Of tens of thousands of clones in the sample, about 88% are singletons; the top ten hold around 1.3%. The germline V gene encodes CDR1 LGHDT and CDR2 YNNKEL (reference sequence). V lost 0 bases and J lost 2; bases outside the gene matches: 8. The CDR3 length is 19 residues. This clonotype was sampled from a man aged 55 to 70 with acute or convalescent COVID-19. The chain combines TRBV3-1 (or the pseudogene TRBV3-2) with TRBJ1-4; TRBD1 matches at 11 bases. What was sequenced was peripheral blood. The CDR3 loop reads CASSQERTGGARTNEKLFF. The CDR3 coding sequence is TGTGCCAGCAGCCAAGAAAGGACAGGGGGCGCTAGGACTAATGAAAAACTGTTTTTT.